These 16 T cell receptor beta chains share one sample of origin, sequenced in a study of control samples from healthy donors and cancer patients. Sequencing used immunoSEQ multiplex PCR; TCRdb keeps in-frame clones, though not all of them. In the table there are about 180,000 clones, approximately 94% of which are singletons. The sample comprised blood. These receptors all stem from a man aged 25 to 40 in good health.

The chain is built from TRBV5-5 and TRBJ1-4, with D hard to call. Germline V lookup: CDR1 SGHKS, CDR2 YYEKEE (reference sequence). Trimming pared 2 bases from V and 0 bases from J, leaving 5 bases between. The CDR3 contains 14 residues. CDR3 loop: CASSFGATNEKLFF. CDR3 DNA sequence: TGTGCCAGCAGCTTTGGAGCAACTAATGAAAAACTGTTTTTT.

The chain is built from TRBV19 and TRBJ2-1; TRBD2 matches 15 bases. From germline, CDR1 is LNHDA and CDR2 SQIVND (reference sequence). This CDR3 contains 18 residues. The V and J ends lost 4 bases and 2 bases, in that order; junction bases with no gene match: 6. CDR3 bases: TGTGCCAGTAGTAGGGGACTAGCGGGGGGCCCACCCTACAATGAGCAGTTCTTC. As protein: CASSRGLAGGPPYNEQFF. Full variable domain (remainder filled in from reference TRBV19 and TRBJ2-1): DGGITQSPKYLFRKEGQNVTLSCEQNLNHDAMYWYRQDPGQGLRLIYYSQIVNDFQKGDIAEGYSVSREKKESFPLTVTSAQKNPTAFYLCASSRGLAGGPPYNEQFFGPGTRLTVL.

The V call is TRBV7-9, the J call TRBJ1-1; D is ambiguous. The CDR3 covers 13 residues. Germline V gene lookup returns CDR1 SEHNR and CDR2 FQNEAQ (reference sequence). Trimming stripped 6 bases from V and 3 bases from J, with 11 bases between. The CDR3 here is CASRRPPDTEAFF. The DNA of the CDR3 is TGTGCCAGCAGGCGCCCTCCGGACACTGAAGCTTTCTTT. Variable domain in full (rest from reference TRBV7-9 and TRBJ1-1): DTGVSQNPRHKITKRGQNVTFRCDPISEHNRLYWYRQTLGQGPEFLTYFQNEAQLEKSRLLSDRFSAERPKGSFSTLEIQRTEQGDSAMYLCASRRPPDTEAFFGQGTRLTVV.

CDR3 sequence reads: CASSLTMALYNEQFF. The CDR3 DNA sequence: TGTGCCAGCAGTTTAACCATGGCGCTATACAATGAGCAGTTCTTC. V usage is TRBV27 and J usage is TRBJ2-1; D not certain. Germline CDR1 reads MNHEY; CDR2 reads SMNVEV (reference sequence). V was clipped by 2 bases and J by 4 bases, with 12 bases between them. This CDR3 comprises 15 residues.

V and J are TRBV18 and TRBJ1-1, with unresolved D. The germline V and J ends were trimmed by 1 base and 2 bases, with 8 bases remaining between them. Germline V gives CDR1 KGHSH, CDR2 LQKENI. This CDR3 has 14 amino acids. CDR3 nucleotide sequence: TGTGCCAGCTCACCACTGGCAGCTAACACTGAAGCTTTCTTT. Encoded protein: CASSPLAANTEAFF.

This rearrangement joins TRBV27 to TRBJ1-1; 9 bases are a match to TRBD1. The CDR3 is 16 amino acids. Germline V lookup: CDR1 MNHEY, CDR2 SMNVEV (reference sequence). The V gene end was trimmed by 4 bases and the J gene end by 0 bases; junction bases not matched to a gene: 6. CDR3 DNA: TGTGCCAGCAGTTCCACAGGGGGCTGGTTGAACACTGAAGCTTTCTTT. The encoded protein is CASSSTGGWLNTEAFF.

The V and J genes are TRBV9 and TRBJ2-7; possibly TRBD1 or TRBD2 for D (5 bases each). The length of the CDR3 is 15 residues. The germline V and J ends were trimmed by 2 bases and 0 bases, with 12 bases remaining between them. The germline V gene encodes CDR1 SGDLS and CDR2 YYNGEE. The CDR3 nucleotides are TGTGCCAGCAGCGTCCGTCCAGGGAGCTCCTACGAGCAGTACTTC. Amino acid sequence: CASSVRPGSSYEQYF.

This rearrangement joins TRBV29-1 to TRBJ2-3, with 9 bases that match TRBD1. V lost 7 bases to trimming and J lost 1 base; unmatched junction nucleotides: 6. This CDR3 spans 14 amino acids. Germline CDR1 reads SQVTM; CDR2 reads ANQGSEA. DNA of the CDR3: TGCAGCGCTCCGGGACAGGGCGGCACAGATACGCAGTATTTT. Translating it yields CSAPGQGGTDTQYF.

This clone was seen once. V is TRBV6-5 and J is TRBJ1-5; D ambiguous. This CDR3 is built from 13 residues. Germline CDR1 MNHEY, CDR2 SVGAGI. The V end lost 5 bases, the J end lost 6 bases, and 11 bases lay between the germline ends. The CDR3 DNA reads as TGTGCCAGCAGTCCCCAGGCGAGTCAGCCCCAGCATTTT. It codes for CASSPQASQPQHF.

The V and J genes are TRBV9 and TRBJ2-5; TRBD2 aligns across 8 bases. From germline, CDR1 is SGDLS and CDR2 YYNGEE. This CDR3 spans 17 amino acids. Trimming removed 3 bases from V and 5 bases from J; junction bases left unmatched: 15. For the CDR3, the DNA is TGTGCCAGCAGCGGTGGGCCTTCGGGGGGGCTCAGGGAGACCCAGTACTTC. Protein: CASSGGPSGGLRETQYF.

This clone was recorded only once. V and J are TRBV5-4 and TRBJ2-5; 7 bases line up with TRBD2. This CDR3 has 19 residues. V gave up 0 bases and J gave up 4 bases; unmatched junction bases: 18. In germline, CDR1 is SGHNT, CDR2 YYREEE (reference sequence). CDR3 nucleotide sequence: TGTGCCAGCAGCTTGGGCGGCGGGAGAATTGAGGCGCGGGTAGAGACCCAGTACTTC. This gives the protein CASSLGGGRIEARVETQYF.

V is TRBV2 and J is TRBJ1-1, with D perhaps matching TRBD1 (5 bases). CDR1 is SNHLY and CDR2 is FYNNEI in the germline V gene. Trimming cost V 7 bases and J 1 base, with 16 bases left between them. The CDR3 length is 15 residues. The CDR3 spells CASTGGSLGNTEAFF. For the CDR3, the DNA is TGTGCCAGCACGGGGGGGTCCCTTGGGAACACTGAAGCTTTCTTT.

This chain uses TRBV7-9 with TRBJ1-5; D call uncertain. Trimming cost V 3 bases and J 1 base, with 7 bases left between them. CDR3 length: 14 amino acids. CDR1 and CDR2 (germline): SEHNR, FQNEAQ (reference sequence). DNA of the CDR3: TGTGCCAGCAGCTTTCAAGGGAGCAATCAGCCCCAGCATTTT. It specifies CASSFQGSNQPQHF.

This sequence joins TRBV5-4 and TRBJ1-2; tentative D call: TRBD1 (5 bases). The CDR3 spans 17 residues. V lost 1 base and J lost 4, with 20 bases in between. The germline gives CDR1 SGHNT, CDR2 YYREEE (reference sequence). The CDR3 DNA reads as TGTGCCAGCAGCTTGTTTTCAGAGGGGCGGCTGGGCTATGGCTACACCTTC. It translates to CASSLFSEGRLGYGYTF.

The chain has TRBV10-3 and TRBJ1-2; a possible D gene is TRBD1 (6 bases). Trimming took 8 bases from V and 4 from J, leaving 14 bases between them. Germline CDR1 is ENHRY and CDR2 is SYGVKD. The CDR3 loop spans 13 amino acids. The chain's CDR3 is CAILEDSGYGYTF. The CDR3 DNA reads TGTGCCATCCTAGAGGACAGCGGCTATGGCTACACCTTC.

The chain combines TRBV16 with TRBJ2-2, with a possible D match to TRBD2 (5 bases). Germline assignment: CDR1 KGHSY and CDR2 FQNENV. This CDR3 comprises 14 residues. V dropped 0 bases and J dropped 7 bases, with 9 bases sitting between them. The CDR3 DNA reads TGTGCCAGCAGCCAATCGAGGGAGAGCGGGGAGCTGTTTTTT. Protein: CASSQSRESGELFF. Full variable domain (outside the CDR3, taken from reference TRBV16 and TRBJ2-2): GEEVAQTPKHLVRGEGQKAKLYCAPIKGHSYVFWYQQVLKNEFKFLISFQNENVFDETGMPKERFSAKCLPNSPCSLEIQATKLEDSAVYFCASSQSRESGELFFGEGSRLTVL.